This is a list of T cell receptor beta chains from one sample in a study of cytomegalovirus exposure and HLA in healthy donors. Profiled with immunoSEQ multiplex PCR; TCRdb holds only in-frame clones, not every one. Among 150,000 or so clones, approximately 71% were seen once, and the ten largest hold around 9.3%. Specimen: PBMCs. These receptors were taken from a man aged 30 to 39 in good health and CMV-seropositive. The CDR3 runs from the conserved cysteine through the conserved F or W. D genes are given only for firm matches. Not all rows give a size; the values are once, few, many and, for expanded clones, a class.

j_call v_call d_call clone_size cdr3_aa cdr3_nt
TRBJ2-5 TRBV27 TRBD2 NA CASSLFAGGRQETQYF TGTGCCAGCAGTTTATTTGCGGGAGGGCGACAAGAGACCCAGTACTTC
TRBJ2-3 TRBV4-1 TRBD2 NA CASSHRAGGTSTDTQYF TGCGCCAGCAGCCATAGAGCGGGAGGGACTAGCACAGATACGCAGTATTTT
TRBJ2-1 TRBV9 NA once CASSVAGTRGEQFF TGTGCCAGCAGCGTAGCCGGGACTCGGGGTGAGCAGTTCTTC
TRBJ2-1 TRBV4-1 TRBD2 NA CASSLGLLAGIYNEQFF TGCGCCAGCAGCCTGGGACTTTTAGCGGGAATCTACAATGAGCAGTTCTTC
TRBJ2-6 TRBV5-1 NA NA CASSLVRDGSGVDVLTF TGCGCCAGCAGCTTGGTTCGCGATGGGTCAGGGGTAGACGTCCTGACTTTC
TRBJ1-2 TRBV20-1 NA NA CSAPDTEGYTF TGCAGTGCTCCCGACACTGAGGGCTACACCTTC
TRBJ1-4 TRBV6-1 TRBD1 NA CASSEGTGNEKLFF TGTGCCAGCAGTGAGGGGACAGGAAATGAAAAACTGTTTTTT
TRBJ2-7 TRBV5-6 TRBD1 NA CASSSGQGFREQYF TGTGCCAGCAGCTCCGGACAGGGTTTCCGCGAGCAGTACTTC
TRBJ1-2 TRBV18 TRBD1 NA CASSPSPGIRQGRDGYTF TGTGCCAGCTCACCATCCCCCGGGATACGACAGGGGCGGGATGGCTACACCTTC
TRBJ2-1 TRBV5-6 TRBD2 NA CASSLLAKSGRIDEQFF TGTGCCAGCAGCTTATTGGCAAAGAGCGGGAGAATCGATGAGCAGTTCTTC
TRBJ2-2 TRBV10-3 TRBD2 NA CAISDLGLAATGELFF TGTGCCATCAGTGACTTGGGGCTAGCGGCTACCGGGGAGCTGTTTTTT
TRBJ2-7 TRBV5-6 TRBD1 once CASSSPGQGAHEQYF TGTGCCAGCAGCTCCCCGGGACAGGGGGCACACGAGCAGTACTTC
TRBJ1-2 TRBV7-9 TRBD1 NA CASSSGQATNYGYTF TGTGCCAGCAGCTCGGGACAGGCGACTAACTATGGCTACACCTTC
TRBJ2-2 TRBV4-2 TRBD1 NA CASSQPGTGTGELFF TGTGCCAGCAGCCAGCCCGGGACAGGCACCGGGGAGCTGTTTTTT
TRBJ2-1 TRBV11-2 NA few CASSPTLRQNEQFF TGTGCCAGCAGCCCTACTCTTAGACAGAATGAGCAGTTCTTC
TRBJ1-2 TRBV7-9 NA few CSSSLSDVRYPGDGYTF TGTTCCAGCAGCTTATCGGATGTAAGGTATCCGGGTGATGGCTACACCTTC
TRBJ1-1 TRBV28 TRBD1 NA CASSTGTGARENTEAFF TGTGCCAGCAGTACCGGGACAGGGGCTCGGGAGAACACTGAAGCTTTCTTT
TRBJ1-1 TRBV20-1 TRBD1 NA CSAGTVREAFF TGCAGTGCGGGGACAGTACGTGAAGCTTTCTTT
TRBJ2-3 TRBV19 NA NA CASSWDSADTQYF TGTGCCAGTAGTTGGGACTCGGCAGATACGCAGTATTTT
TRBJ2-2 TRBV4-2 TRBD2 NA CASSQDWTSGATGELFF TGTGCCAGCAGCCAAGATTGGACTAGCGGGGCCACCGGGGAGCTGTTTTTT
TRBJ2-5 TRBV7-9 NA NA CASSSDSGRPNQETQYF TGTGCCAGCAGCTCCGACTCGGGGAGGCCTAACCAAGAGACCCAGTACTTC
TRBJ1-4 TRBV21-1 NA few CASSKALRTTNEKLFF TGTGCCAGCAGCAAAGCGCTCAGAACAACTAATGAAAAACTGTTTTTT
TRBJ2-1 TRBV9 TRBD2 few CASSPRTSGNYNEQFF TGTGCCAGCAGCCCCAGGACTAGCGGGAATTACAATGAGCAGTTCTTC
TRBJ1-5 TRBV19 NA NA CASSIVLRSNQPQHF TGTGCCAGTAGTATAGTCCTCAGGAGCAATCAGCCCCAGCATTTT
TRBJ1-6 TRBV4-1 NA NA CASSHGTSITSPLHF TGCGCCAGCAGCCACGGGACATCTATAACATCACCCCTCCACTTT
TRBJ1-6 TRBV25-1 NA NA CASSDSGSNSPLHF TGTGCCAGCAGTGATTCGGGGTCGAATTCACCCCTCCACTTT
TRBJ2-7 TRBV2 NA NA CASSGTDSYEQYF TGTGCCAGCAGTGGGACAGACTCCTACGAGCAGTACTTC
TRBJ1-6 TRBV6-1 NA few CASSEGATSHGYNSPLHF TGTGCCAGCAGTGAAGGGGCCACTTCCCATGGATATAATTCACCCCTCCACTTT
TRBJ1-2 TRBV6-1 NA NA CASSESAGHPTNYGYTF TGTGCCAGCAGTGAATCGGCAGGGCACCCAACTAACTATGGCTACACCTTC